This T cell receptor beta chain was captured in a study of response to subunit inactivated influenza vaccine. CDR1 MDHEN and CDR2 SYDVKM come from the germline V gene. The trim removed 5 bases at V and 5 bases at J, leaving 6 bases unmatched. The CDR3 is 14 residues long. This clonotype turned up a few times. Its target is not known. Whole-study results and caveats: The authors suggested that every seasonal influenza vaccination recruits few new T cells.

TCRdb re-called the RT-PCR reads through MiXCR, storing one row per CDR3 protein. The sample contains 650,000 to 800,000 distinct CDR3 sequences, approximately 13% of which appear only once. The rearrangement uses TRBV28 and TRBJ1-5, with 7 bases aligning to TRBD1. This specimen was PBMCs from blood, taken approximately 15 days before vaccination. The TCR was taken from a man aged 45-60 years who received an inactivated influenza vaccine. Here the CDR3 DNA reads TGTGCCAGCAGTGCCAGACAGGGCTATCAGCCCCAGCATTTT. Translating gives CASSARQGYQPQHF.